The text below deals with one TCR beta chain. Antigen unknown. The sample is drawn from a study of cytomegalovirus exposure and HLA in healthy donors. Study-level results: Reportedly, a later analysis found an Asian-associated ancestry cluster had fewer N-insertions than the roughly 670-donor mean. Whilst most TCR sequences proved rare, a subset of public TCRs occurred across many donors. Some segments of the V type, notably TRBV6-2 and TRBV6-3, were excluded as indistinguishable.

Germline CDR1 is MNHEY and CDR2 is SVGAGI. This CDR3 is built from 13 residues. Trimming stripped 6 bases from V and 7 bases from J, with 15 bases between. Amplification used 60 Vbeta primers and 13 Jbeta primers. The assay was immunoSEQ multiplex PCR, and TCRdb's table has in-frame clones only and misses some. The table lists more than 90,000 clones, around four fifths of them singletons. The source is a woman aged 40 to 49 in good health and CMV-seronegative. This chain links TRBV6-5 with TRBJ2-5; D not certain. Sequencing was carried out using PBMCs. CDR3 DNA sequence: TGTGCCAGCAGCCAGGTCTCTTTCCTGACCCAGTACTTC. This sequence encodes CASSQVSFLTQYF.